The 8 T cell receptor beta chains presented below share a single source sample, sequenced in a study of blood T cell repertoires in COVID-19. Sequencing was performed with immunoSEQ multiplex PCR; in TCRdb, only in-frame clones are kept and a portion is missing. There are fewer than 150,000 clones in the sample; around 83% occur only once, and roughly 15% lies in the top ten. Specimen: peripheral blood. These TCRs come from a woman aged 50 to 60 with acute or convalescent COVID-19.

CDR3 loop: CASSEDRGSDTGELFF. Here the CDR3 DNA reads TGTGCCAGCAGCGAGGACAGGGGTAGTGACACCGGGGAGCTGTTTTTT. The V gene is TRBV5-6, the J gene TRBJ2-2; TRBD1 agrees at 9 bases. Germline CDR1 SGHDT, CDR2 YYEEEE. The CDR3 extends over 16 amino acids. J lost 3 bases, V lost 4 bases, and 7 bases had no gene match.

The rearrangement links TRBV9 to TRBJ2-1, with 7 bases matching TRBD2. The CDR3 covers 14 residues. Trimming cost V 5 bases and J 6 bases; bases outside gene matches: 8. Per the germline V gene, CDR1 is SGDLS and CDR2 is YYNGEE. The CDR3 sequence is CASSRIGGTNEQFF. The CDR3, as DNA: TGTGCCAGCAGTCGAATCGGGGGGACCAATGAGCAGTTCTTC. Based on the CDR3 plus reference TRBV9 and TRBJ2-1, the full variable domain is DSGVTQTPKHLITATGQRVTLRCSPRSGDLSVYWYQQSLDQGLQFLIQYYNGEERAKGNILERFSAQQFPDLHSELNLSSLELGDSALYFCASSRIGGTNEQFFGPGTRLTVL.

This clone showed up just once. This chain joins TRBV12-5 and TRBJ1-5, with D tentatively TRBD1 (5 bases). V was shortened by 0 bases and J by 7 bases, with 13 bases between the two germline ends. The CDR3 totals 15 residues. CDR1 and CDR2 (germline): LGHNT, FRNRAP. The CDR3 nucleotides read TGTGCTAGTGGTTTGGTACTTTCAGGGTACCAGCCCCAGCATTTT. It is translated as CASGLVLSGYQPQHF. Drawing the rest from reference TRBV12-5 and TRBJ1-5, the complete variable domain is DARVTQTPRHKVTEMGQEVTMRCQPILGHNTVFWYRQTMMQGLELLAYFRNRAPLDDSGMPKDRFSAEMPDATLATLKIQPSEPRDSAVYFCASGLVLSGYQPQHFGDGTRLSIL.

The chain carries TRBV6-5 and TRBJ1-5; D not resolved. Between the trimmed V and J ends, which lost 0 bases and 0 bases, there was a span of 6 bases. CDR3 length equals 15 residues. Germline CDR1 and CDR2: MNHEY and SVGAGI. CDR3: CASSYSRYSNQPQHF. The CDR3 nucleotides are TGTGCCAGCAGTTACTCGAGATATAGCAATCAGCCCCAGCATTTT.

This chain uses TRBV6-5 with TRBJ1-1, with 7 bases fitting TRBD1. CDR1 is MNHEY, CDR2 SVGAGI, per germline. This CDR3 is 14 amino acids long. The V and J ends lost 7 bases and 4 bases, in that order; junction bases with no gene match: 9. In nucleotides, the CDR3 is TGTGCCAGCACTTCCCCAGGGGGGATCACTGAAGCTTTCTTT. Translated, it gives CASTSPGGITEAFF.

This chain joins TRBV11-2 and TRBJ2-1, with a possible D match to TRBD1 (6 bases). Germline CDR1 is SGHAT and CDR2 is FQNNGV. V gave up 4 bases and J gave up 0 bases, with 13 bases separating them. The CDR3 runs 16 residues. CDR3 residues: CASSSSTGSSYNEQFF. In nucleotides, the CDR3 is TGTGCCAGCAGCTCCTCGACAGGAAGCTCCTACAATGAGCAGTTCTTC.

Regarding this clone: Other DNA sequences of this sample code for an identical CDR3. The chain has TRBV5-1 and TRBJ1-4; a weak D match, TRBD1 (6 bases). Germline V gene sequence: CDR1 SGHRS, CDR2 YFSETQ. Between the trimmed V and J ends, which lost 4 bases and 5 bases, there was a span of 12 bases. The CDR3 runs 14 residues. For the CDR3, the DNA is TGCGCCAGCAGCCGGACAGTTAACAATGAAAAACTGTTTTTT. Amino acid sequence: CASSRTVNNEKLFF. Using reference TRBV5-1 and TRBJ1-4 for the parts outside the CDR3, the full variable domain is KAGVTQTPRYLIKTRGQQVTLSCSPISGHRSVSWYQQTPGQGLQFLFEYFSETQRNKGNFPGRFSGRQFSNSRSEMNVSTLELGDSALYLCASSRTVNNEKLFFGSGTQLSVL.

This chain uses TRBV5-6 with TRBJ1-2; D is perhaps TRBD1 (5 bases). The CDR3 sequence is 13 residues long. V was cut by 0 bases and J by 2 bases, with 5 bases left in between. Germline loops: CDR1 SGHDT, CDR2 YYEEEE. The CDR3 region is CASSLGQNYGYTF. CDR3 nucleotide sequence: TGTGCCAGCAGCTTGGGACAGAACTATGGCTACACCTTC.